What follows is one T cell receptor beta chain and its context. V lost 8 bases and J 1 base, leaving 8 bases between the germline ends. The CDR3 is 12 residues long. Per the germline V gene, CDR1 is SGHTA and CDR2 is FQGNSA. The test was conducted at deep level. Clones were sequenced by immunoSEQ multiplex PCR, and TCRdb holds only the in-frame ones, with some missing. The table lists about half a million clones, roughly 85% of them singletons, with 12% in the top ten. The sample is drawn from a study of shared clonotypes between healthy human individuals. The specimen was PBMCs. The clonotype originates from a woman aged 40 to 49 in good health. Some clones in this sample may be carry-over from other donors' samples. The chain links TRBV7-2 to TRBJ2-5, with D perhaps matching TRBD2 (5 bases). Here the CDR3 DNA reads TGTGCCAGCTTCGGGATCCAAGAGACCCAGTACTTC. Its translation: CASFGIQETQYF.